This TCR beta chain was obtained from a study of T and B cells in COVID-19 patients. Study details: Most recovered patients had mild to moderate COVID-19 treated as outpatients. Of about 22 active-infection patients, approximately 18 carried comorbidities linked to unfavorable COVID-19 outcome.

This clonotype is large by share. What it binds is not known. From blood, roughly 250-550 ng of genomic DNA served as TRB template. Whole-study results and caveats: Sorted SARS-CoV-2-responsive or tetramer+ T cells and CD4+, regulatory and CD8+ subsets were not yet sequenced.

Multiplex PCR with BIOMED2 TRB-A/B primer pools amplified TRB rearrangements. TCRdb itself ran the multiplex PCR reads through MiXCR, one entry per CDR3 protein. The sample holds 1,500 to 2,500 distinct CDR3 sequences, 20% to 25% seen once. Trimming removed 6 bases from V and 7 bases from J; junction bases left unmatched: 11. Germline CDR1 is SQVTM and CDR2 is ANQGSEA. The CDR3 consists of 14 residues. This receptor was identified in a human donor with active COVID-19. V is TRBV29-1 and J is TRBJ1-4; TRBD1 aligns across 7 bases. Sequences were obtained from blood. The CDR3 sequence: CSVAGNRDSEKLFF. CDR3 DNA sequence: TGCAGCGTCGCAGGAAATCGGGACAGTGAAAAACTGTTTTTT.